A single count supports the clone carrying this T cell receptor (beta chain). The same CDR3 can be traced to other DNA sequences in this sample. The data stem from a study of blood T cell repertoires in COVID-19. Study overall: Sample material is recorded as cDNA or gDNA derived from T cells, B-cell-depleted T cells, or PBMCs.

Study processing details: The authors estimated nucleated cell counts from reference gene primer amplification. Produced via immunoSEQ multiplex PCR; TCRdb's table is partial and in-frame only. Clone size and V and J calls were adopted from that table, with D and trimming inferred from the DNA. The table shows 310,000 or so clones, with more than 70% occurring only once. This CDR3 has 14 residues. Germline V gives CDR1 SGHTA, CDR2 FQGNSA. Trimming cost V 2 bases and J 6 bases, with 10 bases left between them. The sample consisted of peripheral blood. The clonotype was recovered from a woman aged 45-60 years with acute or convalescent COVID-19. The V call is TRBV7-2, the J call TRBJ2-2; possibly TRBD1 for D (5 bases). The CDR3 nucleotides read TGTGCCAGCAGCTTATTCCAAGGGGCCGGGGAGCTGTTTTTT. Its protein product is CASSLFQGAGELFF.